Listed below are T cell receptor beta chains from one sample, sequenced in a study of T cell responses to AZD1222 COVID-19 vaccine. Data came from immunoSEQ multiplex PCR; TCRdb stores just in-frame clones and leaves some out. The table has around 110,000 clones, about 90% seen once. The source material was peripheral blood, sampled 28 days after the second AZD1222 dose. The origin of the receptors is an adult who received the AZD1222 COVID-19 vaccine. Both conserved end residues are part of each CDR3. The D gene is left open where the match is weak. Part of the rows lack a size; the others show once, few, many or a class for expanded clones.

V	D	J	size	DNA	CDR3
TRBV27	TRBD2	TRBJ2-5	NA	TGTGCCAGCAGTTTTGCCGGAGCGGGAGTACGAGAGACCCAGTACTTC	CASSFAGAGVRETQYF
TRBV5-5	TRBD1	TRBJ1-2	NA	TGTGCCAGCAGCTTGTATGGACAGGGGGTAGTCTATGGCTACACCTTC	CASSLYGQGVVYGYTF
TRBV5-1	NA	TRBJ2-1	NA	TGCGCCAGCAGCTTCGCAGGGGGGTCCTACAATGAGCAGTTCTTC	CASSFAGGSYNEQFF
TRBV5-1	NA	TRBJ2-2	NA	TGCGCCAGCAGCTTGATGGATTCCACCGGGGAGCTGTTTTTT	CASSLMDSTGELFF
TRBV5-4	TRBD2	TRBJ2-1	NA	TGTGCCAGCAGCTTGGCTTGGCGGGGGGGTTACAATGAGCAGTTCTTC	CASSLAWRGGYNEQFF
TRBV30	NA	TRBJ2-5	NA	TGTGCCTGGAGTCGTACCGGGGGTGCGGAGACCCAGTACTTC	CAWSRTGGAETQYF
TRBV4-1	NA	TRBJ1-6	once	TGCGCCAGCAGCCAAGATCGGTCATTCTCTGGCTATAATTCACCCCTCCACTTT	CASSQDRSFSGYNSPLHF
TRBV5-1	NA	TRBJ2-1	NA	TGCGCTTCGGGACACCCTGGCTACAATGAGCAGTTCTTC	CASGHPGYNEQFF
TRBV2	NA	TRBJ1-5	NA	TGTGCCTCAGCACATCGGACCAGGCTTAGTCAGCCCCAGCATTTT	CASAHRTRLSQPQHF
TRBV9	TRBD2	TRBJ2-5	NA	TGTGCCAGCAGCGTGGACTCCGGGACTAGGGGGGAGACCCAGTACTTC	CASSVDSGTRGETQYF
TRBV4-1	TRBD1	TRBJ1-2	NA	TGCGCCAGCAGCCAAGGGACAGGGGAGGTCGAGGGCTACACCTTC	CASSQGTGEVEGYTF
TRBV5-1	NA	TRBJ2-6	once	TGCGCCAGCAGCTTGGCACCCAGCGCAGGGGTCACTGGGGCCAACGTCCTGACTTTC	CASSLAPSAGVTGANVLTF
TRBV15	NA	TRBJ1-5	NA	TGTGCCACCAGCAGCTCGACTTCCTATCAGCCCCAGCATTTT	CATSSSTSYQPQHF
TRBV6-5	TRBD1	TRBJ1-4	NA	TGTGCCAGCAGTTTCGCGTGGACAGGGACTAATGAAAAACTGTTTTTT	CASSFAWTGTNEKLFF
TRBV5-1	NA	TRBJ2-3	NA	TGCGCCAGCAGCCTATATGGGAGCACAGATACGCAGTATTTT	CASSLYGSTDTQYF
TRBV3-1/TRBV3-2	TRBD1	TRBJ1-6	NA	TGTGCCAGCAGCCCCTCGTGGGACAGGGTAAATTCACCCCTCCACTTT	CASSPSWDRVNSPLHF
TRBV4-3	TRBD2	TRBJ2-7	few	TGCGCCAGCAGCCAAGAAGTGGCGGCGGGAGGCGACGAGCAGTACTTC	CASSQEVAAGGDEQYF
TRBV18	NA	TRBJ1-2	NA	TGTGCCAGCTCACCACCAACAGGAACCTATGGCTACACCTTC	CASSPPTGTYGYTF
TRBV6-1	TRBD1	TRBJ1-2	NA	TGTGCCAGCAGTGAAGCGAAGCTGGACAGGAGGAACTATGGCTACACCTTC	CASSEAKLDRRNYGYTF
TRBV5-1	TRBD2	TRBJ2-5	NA	TGCGCCAGCAGCAGTGGACTAGCGGTTCAAGAGACCCAGTACTTC	CASSSGLAVQETQYF
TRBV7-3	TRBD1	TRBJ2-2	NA	TGTGCCAGCAGCCCCCCAGGGGGAACCGGGGAGCTGTTTTTT	CASSPPGGTGELFF
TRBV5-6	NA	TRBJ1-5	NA	TGTGCCAGCAGCTTCAGGGGCCATAGCAATCAGCCCCAGCATTTT	CASSFRGHSNQPQHF
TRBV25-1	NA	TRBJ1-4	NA	TGTGCCAGCAGAGGGCCTTTGGATGAAAAACTGTTTTTT	CASRGPLDEKLFF
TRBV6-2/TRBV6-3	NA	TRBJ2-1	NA	TGTGCCAGCAGTTACTTTGGCCTCAGCTCCTACAATGAGCAGTTCTTC	CASSYFGLSSYNEQFF
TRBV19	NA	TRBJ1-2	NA	TGTGCCAGTAGTATGAAGGTCGACGGCTGGGGCTACACCTTC	CASSMKVDGWGYTF
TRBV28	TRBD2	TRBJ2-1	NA	TGTGCCAGCAGTTTAACGACGGCCCTCGGGAGGGCCGATGAGCAGTTCTTC	CASSLTTALGRADEQFF